Listed below are T cell receptor beta chains from one sample, sequenced in a study of blood T cell repertoires in COVID-19. The repertoire was sequenced with immunoSEQ multiplex PCR; TCRdb's copy has only in-frame clones and lacks some. The data contain over 130,000 clones, 84% of them singletons. Material for sequencing was peripheral blood. The source of these receptors is an older woman with acute or convalescent COVID-19. CDR3s include the opening cysteine and the closing phenylalanine or tryptophan. A D gene is named only where the DNA matches it firmly. Some rows mark clone size as missing; the rest say once, few, many or name a class of expanded clone.

j_call	v_call	cdr3_length	d_call	clone_size	cdr3_aa	cdr3_nt
TRBJ2-3	TRBV15	15	TRBD1	.	CATSRRDRAPDTQYF	TGTGCCACCAGCCGCCGGGACAGGGCTCCAGATACGCAGTATTTT
TRBJ1-5	TRBV19	13	TRBD1	.	CATRGTGESPQHF	TGTGCCACCCGAGGGACAGGGGAGTCTCCCCAGCATTTT
TRBJ2-6	TRBV7-2	15	.	.	CASSLARSGANVLTF	TGTGCCAGCAGCTTAGCGCGCTCTGGGGCCAACGTCCTGACTTTC
TRBJ2-4	TRBV11-3	16	TRBD2	.	CASSLEAGVAKNIQYF	TGTGCCAGCAGCTTAGAAGCGGGAGTAGCCAAAAACATTCAGTACTTC
TRBJ2-2	TRBV5-1	16	TRBD1	.	CASSMNRGQFTGELFF	TGCGCCAGCAGCATGAACAGGGGACAATTCACCGGGGAGCTGTTTTTT
TRBJ2-1	TRBV4-3	16	.	once	CASSHDLGGGNNEQFF	TGCGCCAGCAGCCACGACCTCGGGGGAGGCAACAATGAGCAGTTCTTC
TRBJ2-2	TRBV27	12	.	.	CASSSYTGELFF	TGTGCCAGCAGTTCCTACACCGGGGAGCTGTTTTTT
TRBJ1-3	TRBV28	16	.	.	CASSLSIAGSGNTIYF	TGTGCCAGCAGTTTATCTATAGCGGGCTCTGGAAACACCATATATTTT
TRBJ1-1	TRBV5-1	13	.	.	CASTLGQNTEAFF	TGCGCCAGCACCCTCGGACAGAACACTGAAGCTTTCTTT
TRBJ2-1	TRBV9	15	TRBD2	few	CASSVDPLAGDEQFF	TGTGCCAGCAGCGTAGATCCCCTAGCGGGAGATGAGCAGTTCTTC
TRBJ2-3	TRBV5-4	14	.	.	CASSLPSISDTQYF	TGTGCCAGCAGCTTGCCTAGCATTTCAGATACGCAGTATTTT
TRBJ2-5	TRBV7-8	15	TRBD2	.	CASKPRLAEQETQYF	TGTGCCAGCAAGCCCAGACTAGCGGAGCAAGAGACCCAGTACTTC
TRBJ1-2	TRBV7-8	13	TRBD1	medium-sized	CASSLGTGYGYTF	TGTGCCAGCAGCTTGGGGACAGGATATGGCTACACCTTC
TRBJ1-2	TRBV19	22	.	.	CASRSEGIRLRGEDRINYGYTF	TGTGCCAGTAGGTCCGAAGGTATCCGGTTACGGGGGGAAGACAGGATTAACTATGGCTACACCTTC
TRBJ2-5	TRBV9	12	.	.	CASSVAGETQYF	TGTGCCAGCAGCGTAGCTGGCGAGACCCAGTACTTC
TRBJ2-3	TRBV25-1	15	TRBD2	few	CASTKSSGRTYTQYF	TGTGCCAGCACGAAGTCTAGCGGGAGAACCTATACGCAGTATTTT
TRBJ2-7	TRBV4-3	15	.	.	CASSQDWGSSYEQYF	TGCGCCAGCAGCCAAGATTGGGGCAGCTCCTACGAGCAGTACTTC
TRBJ1-1	TRBV6-6	12	TRBD1	.	CASSSADRRAFF	TGTGCCAGCAGTTCCGCGGACAGGCGTGCTTTCTTT
TRBJ1-5	TRBV7-8	15	TRBD1	.	CASSTQGYSNQPQHF	TGTGCCAGCAGCACACAGGGGTATAGCAATCAGCCCCAGCATTTT
TRBJ1-2	TRBV2	14	TRBD1	.	CASSEAGGVYGYTF	TGTGCCAGCAGTGAGGCAGGGGGAGTCTATGGCTACACCTTC
TRBJ1-5	TRBV2	15	.	.	CASSEGQISNQPQHF	TGTGCCAGCAGTGAAGGGCAGATTAGCAATCAGCCCCAGCATTTT
TRBJ2-2	TRBV9	15	.	.	CASSVYPGVSGELFF	TGTGCCAGCAGCGTATATCCGGGGGTCTCCGGGGAGCTGTTTTTT
TRBJ2-7	TRBV10-3	14	TRBD1	few	CAISHGQGVSRQYF	TGTGCCATCAGTCATGGACAGGGTGTAAGTAGACAGTACTTC
TRBJ1-2	TRBV7-9	11	.	once	CAGQGVYGYTF	TGTGCCGGGCAGGGTGTCTATGGCTACACCTTC
TRBJ2-1	TRBV2	13	TRBD1	.	CASSADRDNEQFF	TGTGCCAGCAGCGCCGACAGGGACAATGAGCAGTTCTTC
TRBJ1-6	TRBV19	15	.	.	CASSAGHLRNSPLHF	TGTGCCAGTAGTGCCGGACACCTGAGGAATTCACCCCTCCACTTT
TRBJ1-6	TRBV28	17	TRBD1	.	CASSLPGQGAPNSPLHF	TGTGCCAGCAGTTTACCGGGACAGGGGGCGCCCAATTCACCCCTCCACTTT
TRBJ2-2	TRBV10-3	14	TRBD1	.	CAIKGDRNTGELFF	TGTGCGATAAAAGGGGACAGGAACACCGGGGAGCTGTTTTTT
TRBJ1-2	TRBV28	19	TRBD1	.	CASSSYRDRGPTANYGYTF	TGTGCCAGCAGTTCGTACCGGGACAGGGGGCCAACGGCTAACTATGGCTACACCTTC
TRBJ1-2	TRBV2	12	TRBD1	.	CASTDRVYGYTF	TGTGCCAGCACCGACAGGGTCTATGGCTACACCTTC